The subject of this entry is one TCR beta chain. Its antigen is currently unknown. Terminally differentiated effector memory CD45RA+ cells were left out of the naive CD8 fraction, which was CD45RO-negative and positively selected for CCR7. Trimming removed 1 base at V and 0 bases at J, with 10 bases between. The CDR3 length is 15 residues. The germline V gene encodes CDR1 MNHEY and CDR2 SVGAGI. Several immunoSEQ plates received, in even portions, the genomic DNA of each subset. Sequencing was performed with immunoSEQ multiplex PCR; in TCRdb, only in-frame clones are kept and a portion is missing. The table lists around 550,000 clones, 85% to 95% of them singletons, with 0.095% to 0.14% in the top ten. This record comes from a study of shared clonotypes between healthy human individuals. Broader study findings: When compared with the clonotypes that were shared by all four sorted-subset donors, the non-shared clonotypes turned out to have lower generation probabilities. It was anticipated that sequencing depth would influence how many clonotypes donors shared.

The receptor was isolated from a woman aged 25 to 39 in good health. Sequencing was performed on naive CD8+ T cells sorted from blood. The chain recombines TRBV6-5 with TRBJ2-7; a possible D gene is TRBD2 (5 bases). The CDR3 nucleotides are TGTGCCAGCAGTTACTATCCGGGGAGCTCCTACGAGCAGTACTTC. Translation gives CASSYYPGSSYEQYF.